In this sample, the clone carrying this T cell receptor beta chain turned up a few times. No antigen is known for it. Time point reported: inflamed ileum from the surgical specimen. Only in-frame clones appear in the TCRdb table, and some are missing; sequencing was by immunoSEQ multiplex PCR. The profile covers some 17,000 clones, with roughly three quarters appearing a single time and about 4% taken by the ten largest. The sample is drawn from a study of T cell repertoires in ileal Crohn's disease. Study in general: Median disease duration was roughly 8.5 years; 35% to 45% smoked at surgery. Thiopurines (around 11) or anti-TNF agents (more than 17) were given postoperatively to about half. M0 samples are biopsies from inflamed ileum in the resection specimen. Study-level results: Clonal expansions were more frequent in active smokers than non-smokers at surgery.

V was pared by 8 bases and J by 2 bases, with 8 bases between. Germline CDR1 is SNHLY and CDR2 is FYNNEI. The CDR3 spans 12 residues. The sequencing sample was made of ileal tissue. The chain joins TRBV2 to TRBJ2-3, with D hard to call. This sequence was found in an adult with Crohn's disease. CDR3 region: CASELATDTQYF. In DNA form, the CDR3 reads TGTGCCAGCGAGTTGGCCACAGATACGCAGTATTTT.